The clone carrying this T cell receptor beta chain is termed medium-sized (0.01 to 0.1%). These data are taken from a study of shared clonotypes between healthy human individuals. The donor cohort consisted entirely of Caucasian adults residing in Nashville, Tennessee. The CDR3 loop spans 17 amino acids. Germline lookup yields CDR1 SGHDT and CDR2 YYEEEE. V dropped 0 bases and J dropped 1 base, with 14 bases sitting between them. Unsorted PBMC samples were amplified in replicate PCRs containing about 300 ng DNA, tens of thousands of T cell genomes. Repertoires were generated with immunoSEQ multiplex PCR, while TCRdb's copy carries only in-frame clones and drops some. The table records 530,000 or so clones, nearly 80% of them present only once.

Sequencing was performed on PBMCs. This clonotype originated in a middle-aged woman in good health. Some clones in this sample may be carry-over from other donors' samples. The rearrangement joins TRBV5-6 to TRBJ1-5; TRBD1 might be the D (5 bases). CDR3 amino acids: CASSLGRERPSNQPQHF. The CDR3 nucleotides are TGTGCCAGCAGCTTGGGCAGGGAGAGACCAAGCAATCAGCCCCAGCATTTT.